This T cell receptor beta chain was sequenced for a study of blood T cells in healthy people across ages. Across the whole study: Template switching caught about one barcoded beta molecule for each two T cells. Whole-study findings and limits: Roughly linear declines in TCR beta diversity per million T cells occurred with age. Long-lived and aged donors differed, with more naive CD4+ cells and higher diversity in the long-lived.

In the case of this clonotype: The antigen is undetermined.

PBMCs, at least 6.5 million per sample, were isolated. This CDR3 comprises 13 residues. Germline values: CDR1 SGHKS, CDR2 YYEKEE (reference sequence). V lost 4 bases and J lost 6, with 10 bases in between. Through a sample-barcoded 5' primer and a J-beta primer mix, a second PCR was run for 7 to 11 cycles. One entry per CDR3 protein, called by TCRdb with MiXCR from the 5' RACE reads. Of 1.5 million to 2 million distinct CDR3 sequences in the sample, about 39% were seen once. The receptor was derived from a human donor in good health. Sequences were obtained from blood. V is TRBV5-5 and J is TRBJ2-2, with D tentatively TRBD1 or TRBD2 (5 bases each). CDR3 in DNA: TGTGCCAGCAGCATCCAGGGACCCGGGGAGCTGTTTTTT. Residues: CASSIQGPGELFF.